One and the same sample provided the 14 T cell receptor beta chains below, sequenced in a study of cytomegalovirus exposure and HLA in healthy donors. The PCR had 60 Vbeta and 13 Jbeta primers. The protocol was immunoSEQ multiplex PCR, while the TCRdb copy is restricted to in-frame clones and leaves out a portion. The table has under 200,000 clones, 77% seen once. Sequencing was performed on PBMCs. The receptor set was obtained from a man aged 45-65 years in good health and CMV-seropositive.

This chain uses TRBV7-6 with TRBJ2-2; perhaps TRBD1 as D (6 bases). Between the trimmed V and J ends, which lost 5 bases and 1 base, there was a span of 14 bases. This CDR3 is built from 16 residues. Germline V lookup: CDR1 SGHVS, CDR2 FNYEAQ. This chain's CDR3 is CASSTNRVGNTGELFF. In nucleotides, the CDR3 is TGTGCCAGCAGCACTAACAGGGTGGGGAACACCGGGGAGCTGTTTTTT.

This sequence joins TRBV2 and TRBJ1-2, with 8 positions matching TRBD1. Looked up from germline, CDR1 is SNHLY and CDR2 is FYNNEI. The length of the CDR3 is 14 residues. The J segment lost 1 base and the V segment lost 7 bases, leaving 5 bases of the junction unmatched. Written as DNA, the CDR3 is TGTGCCAGCAACGTCGACAGGGGTAACTATGGCTACACCTTC. Residues: CASNVDRGNYGYTF. Filled out from reference TRBV2 and TRBJ1-2, the complete variable domain reads EPEVTQTPSHQVTQMGQEVILRCVPISNHLYFYWYRQILGQKVEFLVSFYNNEISEKSEIFDDQFSVERPDGSNFTLKIRSTKLEDSAMYFCASNVDRGNYGYTFGSGTRLTVV.

This clone was counted only a few times. The chain recombines TRBV6-1 with TRBJ2-7; D is possibly TRBD1 (6 bases). CDR1 is MNHNS and CDR2 is SASEGT in the germline V gene. Trimming removed 4 bases from V and 1 base from J, with 11 bases in between. This CDR3 spans 14 amino acids. For the CDR3, the DNA is TGTGCCAGCAGTGCCATTGGACAGTCCTACGAGCAGTACTTC. Residues: CASSAIGQSYEQYF.

This chain uses TRBV4-3 with TRBJ2-4; weak D call: TRBD1 (7 bases). This CDR3 is built from 13 residues. Per the germline V gene, CDR1 is LGHNA and CDR2 is YSLEER. V lost 4 bases and J lost 11, with 15 bases in between. The CDR3 DNA reads as TGCGCCAGCAGCCGAGACCAGGGGGGCGTTCAGTACTTC. Its translation is CASSRDQGGVQYF.

The chain couples TRBV7-8 to TRBJ2-3; 10 positions match TRBD1. The CDR3 is 17 amino acids. Germline V lookup: CDR1 SGHVS, CDR2 FQNEAQ. Unmatched junction bases numbered 12, after V lost 5 bases and J lost 4 bases. The CDR3 sequence is CASSPFRDRGGADTQYF. The CDR3, as DNA: TGTGCCAGCAGCCCTTTCAGGGACAGGGGTGGAGCAGATACGCAGTATTTT.

This clone was detected a few times. V usage is TRBV10-2 and J usage is TRBJ1-1; 7 nucleotides agree with TRBD1. CDR1 and CDR2 (germline): WSHSY, SAAADI. Germline trimming cut 6 bases from V and 7 bases from J; bases unmatched to any gene: 8. The CDR3 runs 13 residues. CDR3 sequence (DNA): TGCGCCAGCAGAGCAGGGGGTTCGAATGAAGCTTTCTTT. This encodes CASRAGGSNEAFF.

The chain combines TRBV6-5 with TRBJ1-5; D gene unclear. CDR1 is MNHEY, CDR2 SVGAGI, per germline. V gave up 6 bases and J gave up 2 bases, with 11 bases separating them. The CDR3 is made up of 14 amino acids. The CDR3 protein is CASSLADGNQPQHF. The CDR3 region has the DNA TGTGCCAGCAGCCTAGCGGACGGCAATCAGCCCCAGCATTTT.

This chain links TRBV9 with TRBJ2-5; possible D gene TRBD2, 5 bases. The length of the CDR3 is 16 residues. Germline V gives CDR1 SGDLS, CDR2 YYNGEE. V was shortened by 4 bases and J by 2 bases, with 18 bases between the two germline ends. The CDR3 nucleotides are TGTGCCAGCAGCATAGCACTGTCTGGGAGACAAGAGACCCAGTACTTC. Its protein is CASSIALSGRQETQYF.

This clone was observed a single time. V usage is TRBV19 and J usage is TRBJ1-5; 9 nucleotides agree with TRBD1. Germline trimming cut 3 bases from V and 5 bases from J; bases unmatched to any gene: 5. The CDR3 contains 15 residues. The V gene's germline CDR1 is LNHDA and CDR2 SQIVND (reference sequence). The CDR3: CASSIFRTGDQPQHF. The CDR3 coding sequence is TGTGCCAGTAGTATCTTTCGGACAGGGGATCAGCCCCAGCATTTT.

J is TRBJ1-5 and V is TRBV7-9, with 7 bases fitting TRBD1. The CDR3 has 14 amino acids. The trim removed 5 bases at V and 3 bases at J, leaving 4 bases unmatched. Looked up from germline, CDR1 is SEHNR and CDR2 is FQNEAQ (reference sequence). DNA for the CDR3: TGTGCCAGCAGCGAAGGGACAGTCAATCAGCCCCAGCATTTT. This gives the protein CASSEGTVNQPQHF.

This chain joins TRBV7-3 and TRBJ2-1, with 7 bases identical to TRBD1. The germline CDR1 and CDR2 sequences are SGHTA and FQGTGA. CDR3 length: 14 amino acids. The V segment lost 3 bases and the J segment 5 bases; nucleotides outside the gene matches: 4. In nucleotides, the CDR3 is TGTGCCAGCAGCTTTGGACAGGCGAACAATGAGCAGTTCTTC. It yields the protein CASSFGQANNEQFF. The full variable domain, rest sourced from reference TRBV7-3 and TRBJ2-1, is GAGVSQTPSNKVTEKGKYVELRCDPISGHTALYWYRQSLGQGPEFLIYFQGTGAADDSGLPNDRFFAVRPEGSVSTLKIQRTERGDSAVYLCASSFGQANNEQFFGPGTRLTVL.

The V gene is TRBV6-1, the J gene TRBJ2-3; 8 bases match TRBD2. CDR1 is MNHNS and CDR2 is SASEGT in the germline V gene. The CDR3 is made up of 14 amino acids. V shed 3 bases, J shed 5 bases, and the junction held 4 bases outside the gene matches. CDR3 in amino acids: CASSEGLVVDTQYF. The DNA of the CDR3 is TGTGCCAGCAGTGAGGGACTAGTGGTAGATACGCAGTATTTT.

The CDR3 DNA follows: TGTGCCACCAGCAGACAGGGACAGAACAATGAGCAGTTCTTC. This encodes CATSRQGQNNEQFF. The V and J genes are TRBV15 and TRBJ2-1, with 7 nucleotides matching TRBD1. V gave up 2 bases and J gave up 5 bases; unmatched junction bases: 3. The germline CDR1 and CDR2 sequences are LNHNV and YYDKDF (reference sequence). This CDR3 region has 14 residues.

In regard to this clone: Germline is not matched at one junction end, which may reflect a read error. The genes are TRBV30 and TRBJ1-4, with D perhaps matching TRBD1 (6 bases). Germline CDR1 and CDR2: GTSNPN and SVGIG (reference sequence). This CDR3 is 12 amino acids long. The CDR3 region is CAWSVFQGWPVF. DNA for the CDR3: TGTGCCTGGAGTGTATTCCAGGGGTGGCCTGTTTTT.